The 15 T cell receptor beta chains below come from one sample, sequenced in a study of shared clonotypes between healthy human individuals. The naive CD8 population came from CD45RO-negative cells selected for CCR7, without terminally differentiated effector memory CD45RA+ cells. Using immunoSEQ multiplex PCR, the repertoire was profiled, and TCRdb retains in-frame clones only, with some absent. The sample gives about 2.1 million clones, about 94% of which show up once; under 2% is in the top ten. The sample consisted of naive CD8+ T cells from PBMCs. The receptors derive from a man younger than 30 in good health. Some clones in this sample may be carry-over from other donors' samples.

This clone was counted once. The chain recombines TRBV7-9 with TRBJ1-1; 8 bases match TRBD1. J lost 5 bases, V lost 1 base, and 15 bases had no gene match. This CDR3 has 18 residues. Germline CDR1 is SEHNR and CDR2 is FQNEAQ (reference sequence). The DNA of the CDR3 is TGTGCCAGCAGCTTAGTTGTTTTATTTGGACAGGGATTTACTGAAGCTTTCTTT. Its translation: CASSLVVLFGQGFTEAFF.

The rearrangement links TRBV11-2 to TRBJ1-1, with D perhaps matching TRBD1 (6 bases). Per the germline V gene, CDR1 is SGHAT and CDR2 is FQNNGV. The CDR3 has 12 residues. V was cut by 7 bases and J by 6 bases, with 12 bases left in between. The CDR3 DNA sequence: TGTGCCAGCACCCTCCACAGGGCTGAAGCTTTCTTT. It translates to CASTLHRAEAFF. The complete variable domain, with remaining parts taken from reference TRBV11-2 and TRBJ1-1, reads EAGVAQSPRYKIIEKRQSVAFWCNPISGHATLYWYQQILGQGPKLLIQFQNNGVVDDSQLPKDRFSAERLKGVDSTLKIQPAKLEDSAVYLCASTLHRAEAFFGQGTRLTVV.

The chain couples TRBV7-9 to TRBJ1-1; D may be TRBD1 (6 bases). This CDR3 contains 15 residues. Germline V gene sequence: CDR1 SEHNR, CDR2 FQNEAQ (reference sequence). V was pared by 1 base and J by 4 bases, with 13 bases between. The CDR3 protein is CASSLGLGGRTEAFF. The CDR3 DNA reads TGTGCCAGCAGCTTAGGATTAGGGGGGCGCACTGAAGCTTTCTTT. Complete variable domain (other parts from reference TRBV7-9 and TRBJ1-1): DTGVSQNPRHKITKRGQNVTFRCDPISEHNRLYWYRQTLGQGPEFLTYFQNEAQLEKSRLLSDRFSAERPKGSFSTLEIQRTEQGDSAMYLCASSLGLGGRTEAFFGQGTRLTVV.

This clone has only one observation. The rearrangement uses TRBV2 and TRBJ1-2; D ambiguous. This CDR3 region has 13 residues. Trimming removed 6 bases at V and 8 bases at J, with 16 bases between. The germline gives CDR1 SNHLY, CDR2 FYNNEI. The CDR3 sequence is CASRGIRSDGYTF. The CDR3 DNA is TGTGCCAGCAGAGGGATCAGGTCTGACGGCTACACCTTC.

The CDR3 DNA reads TGTGCCAGCAGCGCCCGACTAGCGGAGAACACCGGGGAGCTGTTTTTT. Protein sequence: CASSARLAENTGELFF. The chain carries TRBV9 and TRBJ2-2; TRBD2 aligns across 9 bases. Germline loops: CDR1 SGDLS, CDR2 YYNGEE. This CDR3 comprises 16 residues. V trimming: 3 bases; J trimming: 1 base; junction bases outside the gene matches: 4.

The V gene is TRBV7-9, the J gene TRBJ2-2, with D perhaps assigned TRBD1 or TRBD2 (5 bases each). V lost 5 bases and J lost 2, with 12 bases in between. The CDR3 has 15 amino acids. Germline V gives CDR1 SEHNR, CDR2 FQNEAQ (reference sequence). The CDR3 sequence is CASSPRGDNTGELFF. CDR3 DNA: TGTGCCAGCAGCCCCCGGGGCGATAACACCGGGGAGCTGTTTTTT.

This chain connects TRBV4-1 to TRBJ1-2; D ambiguous. Germline CDR1 MGHRA, CDR2 YSYEKL. The CDR3 has 16 residues. Between the trimmed V and J ends, which lost 1 base and 0 bases, there was a span of 12 bases. CDR3 bases: TGCGCCAGCAGCCAAGGAGGAAATCCTCCTAACTATGGCTACACCTTC. This encodes CASSQGGNPPNYGYTF.

V is TRBV7-3 and J is TRBJ2-1; a weak D match, TRBD2 (6 bases). V lost 2 bases and J 0 bases, leaving 11 bases between the germline ends. CDR1 and CDR2 from the germline V gene are SGHTA and FQGTGA. The CDR3 extends over 16 amino acids. CDR3 coding DNA: TGTGCCAGCAGCTTAGACCTAGCGACCTCCTACAATGAGCAGTTCTTC. Its protein product is CASSLDLATSYNEQFF. Filled out from reference TRBV7-3 and TRBJ2-1, the complete variable domain reads GAGVSQTPSNKVTEKGKYVELRCDPISGHTALYWYRQSLGQGPEFLIYFQGTGAADDSGLPNDRFFAVRPEGSVSTLKIQRTERGDSAVYLCASSLDLATSYNEQFFGPGTRLTVL.

The genes are TRBV6-1 and TRBJ2-1, with 7 bases aligning to TRBD1. Germline CDR1 MNHNS, CDR2 SASEGT. With V trimmed by 6 bases and J by 0 bases, 5 bases remained unmatched. The CDR3 runs to 15 residues. The CDR3 bases are TGTGCCAGCAGGGCGACAGGGAGCTCCTACAATGAGCAGTTCTTC. It codes for CASRATGSSYNEQFF.

DNA for the CDR3: TGTGCCACCGCCTCAAGGGGGGGCGGGGGCACCCCCTACGAGCAGTACTTC. Protein sequence: CATASRGGGGTPYEQYF. The rearrangement joins TRBV15 to TRBJ2-7, with D possibly matching TRBD2 (7 bases). The ends were cut back, 8 bases at V and 2 bases at J, with 25 bases in the middle. Per the germline V gene, CDR1 is LNHNV and CDR2 is YYDKDF (reference sequence). The CDR3 totals 17 residues.

The chain recombines TRBV5-1 with TRBJ2-3, with TRBD2 identical over 11 bases. CDR3 length equals 17 residues. V shed 4 bases, J shed 5 bases, and the junction held 12 bases outside the gene matches. Germline loops: CDR1 SGHRS, CDR2 YFSETQ. The CDR3 DNA reads TGCGCCAGCAGCGGAAAAGGTAGCGGGAGGGCCATAGATACGCAGTATTTT. This encodes CASSGKGSGRAIDTQYF.

The chain links TRBV14 to TRBJ2-5; 11 bases match TRBD1. This CDR3 comprises 16 residues. Germline V gene data show CDR1 as SGHDN and CDR2 as FVKESK. The ends lost 4 bases at V and 4 bases at J; junction bases unmatched: 8. CDR3 residues: CASSPGTGGNRETQYF. The DNA of the CDR3 is TGTGCCAGCAGCCCTGGGACAGGGGGAAATAGAGAGACCCAGTACTTC.

The J gene is TRBJ1-2, the V gene TRBV11-2; no firm D call. This CDR3 comprises 14 residues. The germline V gene has CDR1 SGHAT and CDR2 FQNNGV. V lost 0 bases and J lost 3, with 8 bases in between. CDR3 sequence reads: CASSLDGPHYGYTF. DNA of the CDR3: TGTGCCAGCAGCTTAGATGGGCCCCACTATGGCTACACCTTC.

This rearrangement joins TRBV27 to TRBJ2-7; the match to TRBD2 covers 8 bases. Germline CDR1 and CDR2: MNHEY and SMNVEV (reference sequence). CDR3 length equals 18 residues. J was trimmed by 3 bases and V by 2 bases; bases with no gene match: 15. The CDR3 spells CASSLRTPRVAGGYEQYF. The CDR3 DNA is TGTGCCAGCAGTTTACGGACCCCTAGGGTGGCGGGAGGCTACGAGCAGTACTTC.

This clone is a singleton in its sample. V usage is TRBV27 and J usage is TRBJ2-1; the D call may be TRBD1 or TRBD2 (5 bases each). Germline values: CDR1 MNHEY, CDR2 SMNVEV (reference sequence). This CDR3 is 15 amino acids long. Trimming cost V 7 bases and J 0 bases, with 13 bases left between them. The CDR3 DNA reads as TGTGCCAGCACCCGGGACCAGAGCTCCTACAATGAGCAGTTCTTC. It codes for CASTRDQSSYNEQFF.